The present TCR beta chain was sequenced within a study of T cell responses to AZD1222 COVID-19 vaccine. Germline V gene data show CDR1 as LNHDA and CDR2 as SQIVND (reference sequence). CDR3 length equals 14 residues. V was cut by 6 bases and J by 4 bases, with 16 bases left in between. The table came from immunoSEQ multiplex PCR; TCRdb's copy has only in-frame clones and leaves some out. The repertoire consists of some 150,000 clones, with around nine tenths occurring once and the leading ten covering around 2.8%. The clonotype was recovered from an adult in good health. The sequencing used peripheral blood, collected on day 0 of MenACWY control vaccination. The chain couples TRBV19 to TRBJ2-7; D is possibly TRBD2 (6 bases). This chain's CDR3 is CASRPLAGGYEQYF. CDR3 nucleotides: TGTGCCAGTAGGCCCCTCGCCGGGGGTTACGAGCAGTACTTC.